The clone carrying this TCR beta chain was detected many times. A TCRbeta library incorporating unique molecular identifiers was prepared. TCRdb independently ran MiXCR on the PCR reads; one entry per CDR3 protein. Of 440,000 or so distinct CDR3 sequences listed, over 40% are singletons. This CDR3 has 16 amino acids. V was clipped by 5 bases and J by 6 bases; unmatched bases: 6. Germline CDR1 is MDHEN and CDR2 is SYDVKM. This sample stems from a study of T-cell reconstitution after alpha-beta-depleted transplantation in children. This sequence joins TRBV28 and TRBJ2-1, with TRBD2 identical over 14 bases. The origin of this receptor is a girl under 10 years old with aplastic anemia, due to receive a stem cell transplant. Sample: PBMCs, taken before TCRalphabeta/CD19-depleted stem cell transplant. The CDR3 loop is CASSLPGLAGVNEQFF. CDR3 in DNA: TGTGCCAGCAGTCTCCCGGGACTAGCGGGAGTCAATGAGCAGTTCTTC.